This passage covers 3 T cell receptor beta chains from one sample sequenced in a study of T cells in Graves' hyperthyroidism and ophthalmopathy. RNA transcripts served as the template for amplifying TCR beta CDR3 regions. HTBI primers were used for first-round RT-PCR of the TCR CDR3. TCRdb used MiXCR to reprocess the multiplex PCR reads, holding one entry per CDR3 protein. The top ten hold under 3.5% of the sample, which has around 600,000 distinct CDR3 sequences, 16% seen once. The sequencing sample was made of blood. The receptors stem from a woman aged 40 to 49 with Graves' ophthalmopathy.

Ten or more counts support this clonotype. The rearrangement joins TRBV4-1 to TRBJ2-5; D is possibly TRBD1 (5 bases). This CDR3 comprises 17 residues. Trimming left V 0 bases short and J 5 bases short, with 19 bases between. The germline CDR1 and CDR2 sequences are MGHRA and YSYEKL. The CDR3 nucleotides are TGCGCCAGCAGCCAAGATAGGGCTGGGGCATTTGGGGAGACCCAGTACTTC. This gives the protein CASSQDRAGAFGETQYF.

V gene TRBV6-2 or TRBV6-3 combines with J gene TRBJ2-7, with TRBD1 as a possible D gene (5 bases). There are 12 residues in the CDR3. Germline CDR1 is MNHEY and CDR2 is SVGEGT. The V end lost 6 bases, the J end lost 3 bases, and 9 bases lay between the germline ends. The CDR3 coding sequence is TGTGCCAGCAGGGGGCCCGACTACGAGCAGTACTTC. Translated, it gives CASRGPDYEQYF.

The CDR3 reads CSVDNQLMNTEAFF. The DNA of the CDR3 is TGCAGCGTTGATAATCAGCTCATGAACACTGAAGCTTTCTTT. The chain has TRBV29-1 and TRBJ1-1, with D unresolved. This CDR3 has 14 amino acids. V lost 3 bases to trimming and J lost 0 bases, with 11 bases between them. Germline loops: CDR1 SQVTM, CDR2 ANQGSEA.